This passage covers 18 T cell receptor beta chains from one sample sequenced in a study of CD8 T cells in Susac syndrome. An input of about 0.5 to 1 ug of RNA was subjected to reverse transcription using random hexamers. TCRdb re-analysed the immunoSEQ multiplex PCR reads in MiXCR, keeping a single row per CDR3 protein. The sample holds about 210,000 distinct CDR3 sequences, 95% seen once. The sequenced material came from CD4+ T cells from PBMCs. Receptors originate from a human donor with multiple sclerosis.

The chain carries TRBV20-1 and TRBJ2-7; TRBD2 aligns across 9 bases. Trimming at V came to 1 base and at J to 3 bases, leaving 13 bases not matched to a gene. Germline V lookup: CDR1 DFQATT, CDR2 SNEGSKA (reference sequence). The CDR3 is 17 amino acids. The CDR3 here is CSARGGSGGQFYYEQYF. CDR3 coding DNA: TGCAGTGCTAGAGGAGGTAGCGGGGGACAATTTTACTACGAGCAGTACTTC.

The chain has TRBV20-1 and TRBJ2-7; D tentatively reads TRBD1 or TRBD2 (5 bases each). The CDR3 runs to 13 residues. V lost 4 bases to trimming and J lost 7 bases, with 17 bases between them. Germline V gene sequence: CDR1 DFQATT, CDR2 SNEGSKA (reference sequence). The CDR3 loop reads CSATTVLEGEQYF. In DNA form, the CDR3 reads TGCAGTGCTACGACTGTGTTAGAGGGGGAGCAGTACTTC.

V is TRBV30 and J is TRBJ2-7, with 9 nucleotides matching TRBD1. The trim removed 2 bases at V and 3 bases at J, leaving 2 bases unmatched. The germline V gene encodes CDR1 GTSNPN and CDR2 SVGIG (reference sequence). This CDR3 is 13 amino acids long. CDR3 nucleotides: TGTGCCTGGAGTCCGACAGGGGGCTACGAGCAGTACTTC. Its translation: CAWSPTGGYEQYF.

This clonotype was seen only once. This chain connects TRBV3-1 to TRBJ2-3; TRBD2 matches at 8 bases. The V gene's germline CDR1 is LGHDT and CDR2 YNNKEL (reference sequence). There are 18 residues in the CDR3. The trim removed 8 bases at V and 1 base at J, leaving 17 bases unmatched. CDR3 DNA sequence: TGTGCCAGCGGCCGGAGGAAGCGGGGGACATTCGGCACAGATACGCAGTATTTT. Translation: CASGRRKRGTFGTDTQYF.

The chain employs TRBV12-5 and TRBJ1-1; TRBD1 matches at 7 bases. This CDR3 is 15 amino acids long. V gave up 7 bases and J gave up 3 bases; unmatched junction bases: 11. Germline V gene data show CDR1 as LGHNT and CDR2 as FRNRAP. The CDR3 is CASAPLGTDHTEAFF. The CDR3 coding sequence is TGTGCTAGTGCCCCCTTAGGGACAGACCACACTGAAGCTTTCTTT.

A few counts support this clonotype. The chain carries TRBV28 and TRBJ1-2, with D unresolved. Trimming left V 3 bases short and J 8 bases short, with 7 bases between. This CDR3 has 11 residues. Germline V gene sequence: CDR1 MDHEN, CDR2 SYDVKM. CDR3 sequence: CASSLYGGYTF. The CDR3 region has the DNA TGTGCCAGCAGTTTGTACGGGGGCTACACCTTC.

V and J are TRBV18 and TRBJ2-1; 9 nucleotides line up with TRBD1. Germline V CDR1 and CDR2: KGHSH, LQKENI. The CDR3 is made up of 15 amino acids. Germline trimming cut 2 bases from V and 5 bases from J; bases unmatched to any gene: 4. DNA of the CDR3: TGTGCCAGCTCACCATTAACAGGGGGCCACAATGAGCAGTTCTTC. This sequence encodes CASSPLTGGHNEQFF.

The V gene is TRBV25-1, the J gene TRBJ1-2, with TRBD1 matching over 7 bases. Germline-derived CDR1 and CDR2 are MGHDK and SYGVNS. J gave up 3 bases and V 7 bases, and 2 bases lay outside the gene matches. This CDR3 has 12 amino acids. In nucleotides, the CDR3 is TGTGCCAGCACGGGACAGCACTATGGCTACACCTTC. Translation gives CASTGQHYGYTF.

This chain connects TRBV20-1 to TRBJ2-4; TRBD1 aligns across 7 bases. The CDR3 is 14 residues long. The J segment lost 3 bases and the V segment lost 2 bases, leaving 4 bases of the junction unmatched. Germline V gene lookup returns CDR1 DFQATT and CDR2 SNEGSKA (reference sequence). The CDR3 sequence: CSARSTGHKNIQYF. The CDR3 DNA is TGCAGTGCTAGATCGACAGGGCACAAAAACATTCAGTACTTC.

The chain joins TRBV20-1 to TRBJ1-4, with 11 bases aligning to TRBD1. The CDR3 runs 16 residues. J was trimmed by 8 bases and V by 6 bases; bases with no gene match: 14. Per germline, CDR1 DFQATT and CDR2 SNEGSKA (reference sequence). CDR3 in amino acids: CSAPGLGQGAGEKLFF. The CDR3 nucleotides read TGCAGTGCCCCGGGTCTCGGACAGGGGGCGGGAGAAAAACTGTTTTTT.

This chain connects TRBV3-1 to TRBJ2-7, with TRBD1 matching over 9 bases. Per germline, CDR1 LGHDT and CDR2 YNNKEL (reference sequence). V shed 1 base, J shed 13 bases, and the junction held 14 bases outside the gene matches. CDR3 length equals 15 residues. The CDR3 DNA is TGTGCCAGCAGCCAAGCACAGGGACAGGGCACCCCGCCATACTTC. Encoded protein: CASSQAQGQGTPPYF.

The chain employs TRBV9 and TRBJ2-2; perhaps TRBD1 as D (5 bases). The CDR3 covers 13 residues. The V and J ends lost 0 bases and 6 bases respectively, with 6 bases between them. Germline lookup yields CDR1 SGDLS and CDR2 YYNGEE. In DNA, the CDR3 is TGTGCCAGCAGCGTAGGACAGTCCGGGGAGCTGTTTTTT. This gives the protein CASSVGQSGELFF.

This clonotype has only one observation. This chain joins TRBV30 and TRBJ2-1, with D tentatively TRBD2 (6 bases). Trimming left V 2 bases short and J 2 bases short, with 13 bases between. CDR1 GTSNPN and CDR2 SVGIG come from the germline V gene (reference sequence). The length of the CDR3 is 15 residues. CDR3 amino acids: CAWSTRGTTYNEQFF. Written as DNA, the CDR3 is TGTGCCTGGAGTACGCGCGGGACGACCTACAATGAGCAGTTCTTC.

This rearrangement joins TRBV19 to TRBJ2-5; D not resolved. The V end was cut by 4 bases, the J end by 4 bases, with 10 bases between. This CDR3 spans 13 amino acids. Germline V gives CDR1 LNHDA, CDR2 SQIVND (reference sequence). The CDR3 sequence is CASSKRALETQYF. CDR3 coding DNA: TGTGCCAGTAGTAAAAGGGCCTTAGAGACCCAGTACTTC.

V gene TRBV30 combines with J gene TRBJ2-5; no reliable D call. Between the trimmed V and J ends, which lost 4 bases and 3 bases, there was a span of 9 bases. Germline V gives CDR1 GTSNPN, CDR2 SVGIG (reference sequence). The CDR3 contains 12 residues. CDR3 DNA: TGTGCCTGGAAGGTGTCCGAAGAGACCCAGTACTTC. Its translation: CAWKVSEETQYF.

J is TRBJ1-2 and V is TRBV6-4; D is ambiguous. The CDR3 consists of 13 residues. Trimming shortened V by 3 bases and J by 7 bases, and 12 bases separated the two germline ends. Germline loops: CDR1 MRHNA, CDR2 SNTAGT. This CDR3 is CASSEAGAVGYTF. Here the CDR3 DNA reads TGTGCCAGCAGTGAGGCGGGCGCGGTTGGCTACACCTTC.

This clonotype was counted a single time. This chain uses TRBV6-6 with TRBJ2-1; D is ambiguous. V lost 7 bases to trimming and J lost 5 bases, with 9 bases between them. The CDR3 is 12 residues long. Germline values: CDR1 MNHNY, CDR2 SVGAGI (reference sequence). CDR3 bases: TGTGCCAGCACATTAAGCGACAATGAGCAGTTCTTC. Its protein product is CASTLSDNEQFF.

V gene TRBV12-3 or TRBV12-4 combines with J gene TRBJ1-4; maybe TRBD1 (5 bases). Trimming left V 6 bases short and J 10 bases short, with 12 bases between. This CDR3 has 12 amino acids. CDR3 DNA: TGTGCCAGCAGGACCCGGGACGTAAAACTGTTTTTT. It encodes CASRTRDVKLFF.